This T cell receptor (beta chain) was identified in a study of T cells expressing NK-cell markers. General study points: Dominant NKG2C+ clonotypes accounted for roughly 1.0-7.0% of CD8+ T cells in more than 5 donors.

Per germline, CDR1 SQVTM and CDR2 ANQGSEA. CDR3 length: 12 residues. No DNA is given; TCRdb re-called the 5' RACE reads and lists each CDR3 protein once. The sample data list about 260,000 distinct CDR3 sequences. As to this clonotype: Its antigen is unknown.

This TCR was sampled from a man younger than 35 in good health. The genes are TRBV29-1 and TRBJ2-7; absent DNA, TCRdb's TRBD1 call cannot be checked. The sample taken for sequencing was blood T cells: a sorted CD56 or NKG2C T cell subset, CD4+ or CD8+ T cells, or bulk PBMC T cells (not recorded which). The CDR3: CSVDAGSPQQYF.